The T cell receptor beta chain under discussion was sequenced for a study of blood T cells in healthy people across ages. General observations from the study: PBMCs left unsorted prevented a conclusive naive versus antigen-experienced comparison. Possibly, changes in expanded clonotypes were confounded because donor CMV status was unknown.

Germline V gene lookup returns CDR1 SGHTA and CDR2 FQGNSA. V was pared by 5 bases and J by 6 bases, with 25 bases between. The CDR3 totals 17 residues. A sample-barcoded 5' primer and a J-beta primer mix were used in a second PCR of roughly 7 to 12 cycles. TCRdb re-analysed the 5' RACE reads in MiXCR, keeping a single row per CDR3 protein. The repertoire holds 1.8 million or so distinct CDR3 sequences, with 30% to 40% as singletons. Isolating PBMCs gave at least 6.5 million of these cells per sample. Extraction yielded at least 5.5 micrograms of total RNA per sample. Worth noting for this clonotype: Its antigen is undetermined.

The TCR sequence derives from a human donor in good health. V and J are TRBV7-2 and TRBJ1-2, with a possible D match to TRBD1 (6 bases). The source material was blood. Here the CDR3 DNA reads TGTGCCAGCAGCCCTCAGACAGGCTTCTGGCATCAGGATGGCTACACCTTC. Translating gives CASSPQTGFWHQDGYTF.